This section outlines one T cell receptor (beta chain) sequence together with its context. Its antigen remains unknown. Naive CD8 isolation took CD45RO-negative cells positively selected for CCR7 and excluded terminally differentiated effector memory CD45RA+ cells. The data originate from a study of shared clonotypes between healthy human individuals. Study-level points and caveats: Rarefaction demonstrated incomplete sorted-subset sequencing despite large depth.

Every subset had its genomic DNA shared out evenly among several immunoSEQ plates. Replicate PCRs from sorted subsets contained around 190 ng DNA, which is roughly 30,000 T cell genomes. Original data processing: Junction-only sequences without quality scores came from ImmunoSEQ, so filtering differed. Clones were sequenced by immunoSEQ multiplex PCR, and TCRdb holds only the in-frame ones, with some missing. The V and J calls and the clone size are those of that table, but D and trimming were determined from the DNA. Found here are 1.5 million to 2.5 million clones, about 94% of them singletons; the top ten hold roughly 1%. This CDR3 has 13 residues. The V end lost 1 base, the J end lost 2 bases, and 6 bases lay between the germline ends. Germline V gives CDR1 SEHNR, CDR2 FQNEAQ (reference sequence).

The clonotype originates from a man aged 18 to 29 in good health. This chain uses TRBV7-9 with TRBJ2-7; no firm D call. The sequenced material came from naive CD8+ T cells sorted from blood. The CDR3 region is CASSLVETYEQYF. DNA for the CDR3: TGTGCCAGCAGCTTAGTGGAGACCTACGAGCAGTACTTC.